The present T cell receptor beta chain was sequenced within a study of blood T cell repertoires in COVID-19. At the level of the study: The United States, Italy and Spain provided the acute and convalescent COVID-19 samples. The cDNA or gDNA used as material had been derived from T cells, B-cell-depleted T cells, or PBMCs.

The V segment lost 2 bases and the J segment 5 bases; nucleotides outside the gene matches: 8. The CDR3 is 15 residues long. Germline loops: CDR1 SGHDT, CDR2 YYEEEE. Authors' processing steps: Estimated nucleated cell counts came from reference gene primer amplification. Data came from immunoSEQ multiplex PCR; TCRdb stores just in-frame clones and leaves some out. V, J and clone size are those of that table, while D and trimming were read from the DNA. Counted here are tens of thousands of clones, 60% to 80% occurring once; the ten biggest clones make up approximately 2.1%. The sequencing input was peripheral blood. The gene calls are TRBV5-6 and TRBJ2-7; TRBD2 aligns across 9 bases. This TCR was sampled from a man in his 70s with COVID-19, enrolled during active disease. This chain's CDR3 is CASSFRLAGTNEQYF. CDR3 nucleotide sequence: TGTGCCAGCAGCTTTCGGCTAGCGGGAACCAACGAGCAGTACTTC.